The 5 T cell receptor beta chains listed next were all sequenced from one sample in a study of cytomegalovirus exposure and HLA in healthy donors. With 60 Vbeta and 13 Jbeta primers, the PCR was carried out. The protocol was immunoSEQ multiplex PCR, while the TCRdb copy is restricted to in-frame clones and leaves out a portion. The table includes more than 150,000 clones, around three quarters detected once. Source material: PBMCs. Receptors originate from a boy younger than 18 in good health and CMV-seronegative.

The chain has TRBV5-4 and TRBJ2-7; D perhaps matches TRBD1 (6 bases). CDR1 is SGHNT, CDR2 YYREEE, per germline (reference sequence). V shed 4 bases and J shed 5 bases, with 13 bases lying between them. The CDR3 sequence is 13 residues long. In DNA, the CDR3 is TGTGCCAGCAGCGAACAGGGTCTGGACGAGCAGTACTTC. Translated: CASSEQGLDEQYF.

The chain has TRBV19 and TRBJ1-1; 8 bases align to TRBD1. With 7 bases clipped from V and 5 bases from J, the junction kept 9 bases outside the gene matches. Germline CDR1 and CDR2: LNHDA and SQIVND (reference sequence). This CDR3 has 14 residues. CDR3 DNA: TGTGCCAGTACCCACGACAGGGGATGGACTGAAGCTTTCTTT. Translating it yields CASTHDRGWTEAFF. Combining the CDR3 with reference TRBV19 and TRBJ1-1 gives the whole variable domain DGGITQSPKYLFRKEGQNVTLSCEQNLNHDAMYWYRQDPGQGLRLIYYSQIVNDFQKGDIAEGYSVSREKKESFPLTVTSAQKNPTAFYLCASTHDRGWTEAFFGQGTRLTVV.

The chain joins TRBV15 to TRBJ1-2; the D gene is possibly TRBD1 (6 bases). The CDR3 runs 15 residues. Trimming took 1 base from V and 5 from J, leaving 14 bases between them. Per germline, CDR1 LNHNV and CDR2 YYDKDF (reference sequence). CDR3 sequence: CATSRVRGASYGYTF. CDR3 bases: TGTGCCACCAGCAGAGTGCGGGGGGCAAGTTATGGCTACACCTTC.

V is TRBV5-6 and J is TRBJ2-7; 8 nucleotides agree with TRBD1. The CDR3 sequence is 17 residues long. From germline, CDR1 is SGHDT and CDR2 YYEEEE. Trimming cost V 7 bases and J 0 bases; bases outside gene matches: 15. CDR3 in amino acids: CASPNPLDRGSSYEQYF. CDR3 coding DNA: TGTGCCAGCCCAAATCCCCTCGACAGGGGATCCTCCTACGAGCAGTACTTC. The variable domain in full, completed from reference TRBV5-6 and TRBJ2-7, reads DAGVTQSPTHLIKTRGQQVTLRCSPKSGHDTVSWYQQALGQGPQFIFQYYEEEERQRGNFPDRFSGHQFPNYSSELNVNALLLGDSALYLCASPNPLDRGSSYEQYFGPGTRLTVT.

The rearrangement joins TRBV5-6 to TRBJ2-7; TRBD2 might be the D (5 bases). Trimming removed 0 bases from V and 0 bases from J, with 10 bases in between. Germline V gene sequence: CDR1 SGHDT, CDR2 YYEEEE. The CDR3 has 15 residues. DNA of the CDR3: TGTGCCAGCAGCTTGGCGACGGGGAGCTCCTACGAGCAGTACTTC. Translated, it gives CASSLATGSSYEQYF.